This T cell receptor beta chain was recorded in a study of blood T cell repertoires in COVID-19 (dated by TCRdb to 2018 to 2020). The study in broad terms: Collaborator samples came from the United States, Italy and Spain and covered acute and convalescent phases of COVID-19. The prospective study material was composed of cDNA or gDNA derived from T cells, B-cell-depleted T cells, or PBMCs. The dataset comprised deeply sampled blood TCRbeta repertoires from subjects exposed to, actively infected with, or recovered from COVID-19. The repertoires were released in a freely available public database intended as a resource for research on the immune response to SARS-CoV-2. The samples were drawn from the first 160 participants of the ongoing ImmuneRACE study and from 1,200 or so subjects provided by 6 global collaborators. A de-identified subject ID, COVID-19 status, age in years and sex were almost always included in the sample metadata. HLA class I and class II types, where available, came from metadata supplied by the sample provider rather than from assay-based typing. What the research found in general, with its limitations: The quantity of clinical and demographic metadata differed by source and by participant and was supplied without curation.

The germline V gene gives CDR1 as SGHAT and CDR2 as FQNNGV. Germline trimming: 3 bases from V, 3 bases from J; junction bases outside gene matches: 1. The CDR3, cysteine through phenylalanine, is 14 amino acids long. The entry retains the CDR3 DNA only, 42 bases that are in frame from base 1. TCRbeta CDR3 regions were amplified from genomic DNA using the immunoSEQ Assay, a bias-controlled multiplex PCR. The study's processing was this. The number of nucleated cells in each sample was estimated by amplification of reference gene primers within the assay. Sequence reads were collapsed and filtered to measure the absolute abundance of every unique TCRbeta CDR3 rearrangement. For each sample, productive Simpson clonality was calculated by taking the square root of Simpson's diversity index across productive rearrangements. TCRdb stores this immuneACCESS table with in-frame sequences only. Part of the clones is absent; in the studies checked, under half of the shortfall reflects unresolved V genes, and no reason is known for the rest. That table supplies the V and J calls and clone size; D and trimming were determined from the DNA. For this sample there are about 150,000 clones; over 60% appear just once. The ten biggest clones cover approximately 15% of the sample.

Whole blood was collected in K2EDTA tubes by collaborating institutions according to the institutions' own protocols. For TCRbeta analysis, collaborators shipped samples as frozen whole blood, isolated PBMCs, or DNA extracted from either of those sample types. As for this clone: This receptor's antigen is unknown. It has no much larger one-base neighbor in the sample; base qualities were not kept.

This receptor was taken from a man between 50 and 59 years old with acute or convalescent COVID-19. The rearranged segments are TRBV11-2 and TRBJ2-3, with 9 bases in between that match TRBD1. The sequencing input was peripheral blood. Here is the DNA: TGTGCCAGCAGCTTGGGGACAGGGACAGATACGCAGTATTTT. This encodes CASSLGTGTDTQYF.